This T cell receptor (beta chain) appears in the sequencing data of a study of shared clonotypes between healthy human individuals. Notes on the study in general: The expectation was that sequencing depth would affect clonotype sharing among donors. Exclusively blood specimens were collected; tissue repertoires likely differ.

The genomic DNA of each subset was split evenly across several immunoSEQ plates. Some clones are missing from TCRdb's copy, which holds only in-frame ones; the method was immunoSEQ multiplex PCR. The sample carries 1.4 million or so clones, about 98.5% recorded once. A note on this clone: Its antigen remains unidentified.

CD45RA+ naive and CD45RA-negative memory subsets were separated from CD4+ cells. The length of the CDR3 is 15 residues. Per the germline V gene, CDR1 is MNHNS and CDR2 is SASEGT. Trimming took off 2 bases at V and 2 bases at J, with 10 bases between the two ends. V is TRBV6-1 and J is TRBJ2-1; the D gene could be TRBD1 or TRBD2 (5 bases each). This receptor was taken from a man under 40 in good health. Sequenced: naive CD4+ T cells sorted from blood. Indicated subset: CD45RA+ positively selected. The CDR3 DNA reads TGTGCCAGCAGTGAATCACTGGGGGCCTACAATGAGCAGTTCTTC. It codes for CASSESLGAYNEQFF.